The 7 T cell receptor beta chains below come from one sample, sequenced in a study of blood T cell repertoires in COVID-19 (TCRdb year 2020). Library preparation used the immunoSEQ multiplex PCR assay. The table comes from immuneACCESS by way of TCRdb, which keeps in-frame sequences with V and J called. Part of the clones is missing from these tables; in studies checked, under half for an unresolved V gene and the rest for unknown reasons. This sample comprises some 74,000 clones, about 80% of them detected only once. The leading ten clones occupy over 40% of the sample. Sequenced: peripheral blood. The receptor set was obtained from a man older than 75 with acute or convalescent COVID-19.

The V call is TRBV5-4, the J call TRBJ2-3; 10 positions agree with TRBD2. The CDR3 extends over 16 amino acids. Germline values: CDR1 SGHNT, CDR2 YYREEE (reference sequence). After removal of 4 bases from V and 5 bases from J, the junction contained 10 bases not matched to a gene. The DNA of the CDR3 is TGTGCCAGCAGCCCTCCTAGCGGGAGTAGGGTAGATACGCAGTATTTT. Translating it yields CASSPPSGSRVDTQYF.

The CDR3 DNA is TGTGCCAGCAGAGCGGGGGAGAGGGGAGATGAGCAGTTCTTC. Translation gives CASRAGERGDEQFF. The rearrangement links TRBV11-2 to TRBJ2-1, with 8 bases identical to TRBD2. The CDR3 is 14 amino acids. From germline, CDR1 is SGHAT and CDR2 FQNNGV. Trimming cost V 6 bases and J 8 bases; bases outside gene matches: 9. Variable domain in full (rest from reference TRBV11-2 and TRBJ2-1): EAGVAQSPRYKIIEKRQSVAFWCNPISGHATLYWYQQILGQGPKLLIQFQNNGVVDDSQLPKDRFSAERLKGVDSTLKIQPAKLEDSAVYLCASRAGERGDEQFFGPGTRLTVL.

For the CDR3, the DNA is TGCGCCAGCAGCGAAGGACAGGGCAACCAAGAGACCCAGTACTTC. Its translation is CASSEGQGNQETQYF. The chain combines TRBV5-1 with TRBJ2-5; 8 bases are shared with TRBD1. Trimming took 4 bases from V and 0 from J; bases not matched to a gene: 5. Per the germline V gene, CDR1 is SGHRS and CDR2 is YFSETQ. This CDR3 has 15 residues.

The chain employs TRBV19 and TRBJ1-4; TRBD1 agrees at 10 bases. CDR3 size: 14 residues. V was pared by 7 bases and J by 8 bases, with 7 bases of the junction left unmatched. Germline CDR1 and CDR2: LNHDA and SQIVND (reference sequence). The CDR3 DNA is TGTGCCAGTAATCCGACAGGGGGCGCAGAAAAACTGTTTTTT. Its translation: CASNPTGGAEKLFF.

The chain uses TRBV5-4 and TRBJ2-5; D uncertain. The CDR3 contains 13 residues. V was trimmed by 2 bases and J by 3 bases, leaving 8 bases between them. Per the germline V gene, CDR1 is SGHNT and CDR2 is YYREEE (reference sequence). CDR3 in amino acids: CASSFYSEETQYF. Written as DNA, the CDR3 is TGTGCCAGCAGCTTTTACTCCGAAGAGACCCAGTACTTC.

The gene calls are TRBV27 and TRBJ1-3, with D hard to call. CDR1 is MNHEY and CDR2 is SMNVEV in the germline V gene (reference sequence). The V gene lost 5 bases and the J gene lost 0 bases, with 8 bases spanning the gap. CDR3 length: 14 amino acids. The CDR3 coding sequence is TGTGCCAGCAGTCGACTGAGCTCTGGAAACACCATATATTTT. Protein product: CASSRLSSGNTIYF.

The chain is built from TRBV5-6 and TRBJ2-7; D unresolved. This CDR3 region has 12 residues. Germline V gene sequence: CDR1 SGHDT, CDR2 YYEEEE. Trimming left V 0 bases short and J 3 bases short, with 4 bases between. The CDR3 coding sequence is TGTGCCAGCAGCTTGGCCCGCTACGAGCAGTACTTC. It codes for CASSLARYEQYF. The full variable domain, in which reference TRBV5-6 and TRBJ2-7 provide the parts outside the CDR3, is DAGVTQSPTHLIKTRGQQVTLRCSPKSGHDTVSWYQQALGQGPQFIFQYYEEEERQRGNFPDRFSGHQFPNYSSELNVNALLLGDSALYLCASSLARYEQYFGPGTRLTVT.